The rows below give T cell receptor beta chains drawn from one sample of a study of PD-L1 blockade in urothelial cancer. Assay used: immunoSEQ multiplex PCR; TCRdb lists only in-frame clones, some missing. The table lists approximately 19,000 clones, about 91% of them singletons. This sample comprised PBMCs, obtained around atezolizumab (anti-PD-L1) treatment. These receptors all come from a man aged 65 to 79 with urothelial cancer. Each CDR3 is given with its conserved first and last residue. The order of the fields is V gene, J gene, CDR3 protein.

v_gene: TRBV30; j_gene: TRBJ2-5; CDR3aa: CAWSLGTGGRSEYF
v_gene: TRBV29-1; j_gene: TRBJ2-3; CDR3aa: CSVARADRTDTQYF
v_gene: TRBV4-1; j_gene: TRBJ2-3; CDR3aa: CASSQDEGTATDTQYF
v_gene: TRBV5-5; j_gene: TRBJ2-3; CDR3aa: CASSPGQGRSGWTDTQYF
v_gene: TRBV4-1; j_gene: TRBJ1-1; CDR3aa: CASSQSLTGTMNTEAFF
v_gene: TRBV9; j_gene: TRBJ2-5; CDR3aa: CASSVDGQQETQYF
v_gene: TRBV7-9; j_gene: TRBJ1-4; CDR3aa: CASSRTRDRAPTNEKLFF
v_gene: TRBV6-5; j_gene: TRBJ1-2; CDR3aa: CASSYRVGNYGYTF
v_gene: TRBV6-1; j_gene: TRBJ2-2; CDR3aa: CASSRTLDSTGELFF
v_gene: TRBV6-1; j_gene: TRBJ1-2; CDR3aa: CASSEAVQVSVYGYTF
v_gene: TRBV28; j_gene: TRBJ2-7; CDR3aa: CASSFRHMEASYEQYF
v_gene: TRBV18; j_gene: TRBJ1-1; CDR3aa: CASSPIGQNTEAFF
v_gene: TRBV5-6; j_gene: TRBJ1-6; CDR3aa: CASSLGSWQGAGSPLHF
v_gene: TRBV7-6; j_gene: TRBJ1-6; CDR3aa: CASSRQGGYNSPLHF
v_gene: TRBV9; j_gene: TRBJ1-1; CDR3aa: CASSAPRAGDTEAFF
v_gene: TRBV15; j_gene: TRBJ1-2; CDR3aa: CAIRGSGVLGLGYTF
v_gene: TRBV6-5; j_gene: TRBJ1-1; CDR3aa: CASSYAANTEAFF
v_gene: TRBV27; j_gene: TRBJ2-7; CDR3aa: CASGLAVYEQYF
v_gene: TRBV7-9; j_gene: TRBJ1-2; CDR3aa: CASSLPDTSSTYGYTF
v_gene: TRBV5-1; j_gene: TRBJ1-4; CDR3aa: CASSLAGGGEKLFF
v_gene: TRBV2; j_gene: TRBJ1-3; CDR3aa: CASSSRGSSGNTIYF
v_gene: TRBV28; j_gene: TRBJ2-7; CDR3aa: CASSTPPGGSTSYEQYF
v_gene: TRBV7-9; j_gene: TRBJ2-7; CDR3aa: CASSLANYEQYF
v_gene: TRBV7-8; j_gene: TRBJ2-2; CDR3aa: CASSLVGTGNTGELFF
v_gene: TRBV5-1; j_gene: TRBJ1-1; CDR3aa: CASSFYSRNTEAFF
v_gene: TRBV4-1; j_gene: TRBJ2-1; CDR3aa: CASSQILEPSEQFF
v_gene: TRBV6-5; j_gene: TRBJ1-5; CDR3aa: CASSRHGSQPQHF
v_gene: TRBV18; j_gene: TRBJ2-2; CDR3aa: CASSGQGAAAGELFF
v_gene: TRBV18; j_gene: TRBJ1-6; CDR3aa: CASSKTTGGDSPLHF
v_gene: TRBV5-4; j_gene: TRBJ2-5; CDR3aa: CASSFGGGANKETQYF
v_gene: TRBV7-9; j_gene: TRBJ1-3; CDR3aa: CASTSSGNTIYF